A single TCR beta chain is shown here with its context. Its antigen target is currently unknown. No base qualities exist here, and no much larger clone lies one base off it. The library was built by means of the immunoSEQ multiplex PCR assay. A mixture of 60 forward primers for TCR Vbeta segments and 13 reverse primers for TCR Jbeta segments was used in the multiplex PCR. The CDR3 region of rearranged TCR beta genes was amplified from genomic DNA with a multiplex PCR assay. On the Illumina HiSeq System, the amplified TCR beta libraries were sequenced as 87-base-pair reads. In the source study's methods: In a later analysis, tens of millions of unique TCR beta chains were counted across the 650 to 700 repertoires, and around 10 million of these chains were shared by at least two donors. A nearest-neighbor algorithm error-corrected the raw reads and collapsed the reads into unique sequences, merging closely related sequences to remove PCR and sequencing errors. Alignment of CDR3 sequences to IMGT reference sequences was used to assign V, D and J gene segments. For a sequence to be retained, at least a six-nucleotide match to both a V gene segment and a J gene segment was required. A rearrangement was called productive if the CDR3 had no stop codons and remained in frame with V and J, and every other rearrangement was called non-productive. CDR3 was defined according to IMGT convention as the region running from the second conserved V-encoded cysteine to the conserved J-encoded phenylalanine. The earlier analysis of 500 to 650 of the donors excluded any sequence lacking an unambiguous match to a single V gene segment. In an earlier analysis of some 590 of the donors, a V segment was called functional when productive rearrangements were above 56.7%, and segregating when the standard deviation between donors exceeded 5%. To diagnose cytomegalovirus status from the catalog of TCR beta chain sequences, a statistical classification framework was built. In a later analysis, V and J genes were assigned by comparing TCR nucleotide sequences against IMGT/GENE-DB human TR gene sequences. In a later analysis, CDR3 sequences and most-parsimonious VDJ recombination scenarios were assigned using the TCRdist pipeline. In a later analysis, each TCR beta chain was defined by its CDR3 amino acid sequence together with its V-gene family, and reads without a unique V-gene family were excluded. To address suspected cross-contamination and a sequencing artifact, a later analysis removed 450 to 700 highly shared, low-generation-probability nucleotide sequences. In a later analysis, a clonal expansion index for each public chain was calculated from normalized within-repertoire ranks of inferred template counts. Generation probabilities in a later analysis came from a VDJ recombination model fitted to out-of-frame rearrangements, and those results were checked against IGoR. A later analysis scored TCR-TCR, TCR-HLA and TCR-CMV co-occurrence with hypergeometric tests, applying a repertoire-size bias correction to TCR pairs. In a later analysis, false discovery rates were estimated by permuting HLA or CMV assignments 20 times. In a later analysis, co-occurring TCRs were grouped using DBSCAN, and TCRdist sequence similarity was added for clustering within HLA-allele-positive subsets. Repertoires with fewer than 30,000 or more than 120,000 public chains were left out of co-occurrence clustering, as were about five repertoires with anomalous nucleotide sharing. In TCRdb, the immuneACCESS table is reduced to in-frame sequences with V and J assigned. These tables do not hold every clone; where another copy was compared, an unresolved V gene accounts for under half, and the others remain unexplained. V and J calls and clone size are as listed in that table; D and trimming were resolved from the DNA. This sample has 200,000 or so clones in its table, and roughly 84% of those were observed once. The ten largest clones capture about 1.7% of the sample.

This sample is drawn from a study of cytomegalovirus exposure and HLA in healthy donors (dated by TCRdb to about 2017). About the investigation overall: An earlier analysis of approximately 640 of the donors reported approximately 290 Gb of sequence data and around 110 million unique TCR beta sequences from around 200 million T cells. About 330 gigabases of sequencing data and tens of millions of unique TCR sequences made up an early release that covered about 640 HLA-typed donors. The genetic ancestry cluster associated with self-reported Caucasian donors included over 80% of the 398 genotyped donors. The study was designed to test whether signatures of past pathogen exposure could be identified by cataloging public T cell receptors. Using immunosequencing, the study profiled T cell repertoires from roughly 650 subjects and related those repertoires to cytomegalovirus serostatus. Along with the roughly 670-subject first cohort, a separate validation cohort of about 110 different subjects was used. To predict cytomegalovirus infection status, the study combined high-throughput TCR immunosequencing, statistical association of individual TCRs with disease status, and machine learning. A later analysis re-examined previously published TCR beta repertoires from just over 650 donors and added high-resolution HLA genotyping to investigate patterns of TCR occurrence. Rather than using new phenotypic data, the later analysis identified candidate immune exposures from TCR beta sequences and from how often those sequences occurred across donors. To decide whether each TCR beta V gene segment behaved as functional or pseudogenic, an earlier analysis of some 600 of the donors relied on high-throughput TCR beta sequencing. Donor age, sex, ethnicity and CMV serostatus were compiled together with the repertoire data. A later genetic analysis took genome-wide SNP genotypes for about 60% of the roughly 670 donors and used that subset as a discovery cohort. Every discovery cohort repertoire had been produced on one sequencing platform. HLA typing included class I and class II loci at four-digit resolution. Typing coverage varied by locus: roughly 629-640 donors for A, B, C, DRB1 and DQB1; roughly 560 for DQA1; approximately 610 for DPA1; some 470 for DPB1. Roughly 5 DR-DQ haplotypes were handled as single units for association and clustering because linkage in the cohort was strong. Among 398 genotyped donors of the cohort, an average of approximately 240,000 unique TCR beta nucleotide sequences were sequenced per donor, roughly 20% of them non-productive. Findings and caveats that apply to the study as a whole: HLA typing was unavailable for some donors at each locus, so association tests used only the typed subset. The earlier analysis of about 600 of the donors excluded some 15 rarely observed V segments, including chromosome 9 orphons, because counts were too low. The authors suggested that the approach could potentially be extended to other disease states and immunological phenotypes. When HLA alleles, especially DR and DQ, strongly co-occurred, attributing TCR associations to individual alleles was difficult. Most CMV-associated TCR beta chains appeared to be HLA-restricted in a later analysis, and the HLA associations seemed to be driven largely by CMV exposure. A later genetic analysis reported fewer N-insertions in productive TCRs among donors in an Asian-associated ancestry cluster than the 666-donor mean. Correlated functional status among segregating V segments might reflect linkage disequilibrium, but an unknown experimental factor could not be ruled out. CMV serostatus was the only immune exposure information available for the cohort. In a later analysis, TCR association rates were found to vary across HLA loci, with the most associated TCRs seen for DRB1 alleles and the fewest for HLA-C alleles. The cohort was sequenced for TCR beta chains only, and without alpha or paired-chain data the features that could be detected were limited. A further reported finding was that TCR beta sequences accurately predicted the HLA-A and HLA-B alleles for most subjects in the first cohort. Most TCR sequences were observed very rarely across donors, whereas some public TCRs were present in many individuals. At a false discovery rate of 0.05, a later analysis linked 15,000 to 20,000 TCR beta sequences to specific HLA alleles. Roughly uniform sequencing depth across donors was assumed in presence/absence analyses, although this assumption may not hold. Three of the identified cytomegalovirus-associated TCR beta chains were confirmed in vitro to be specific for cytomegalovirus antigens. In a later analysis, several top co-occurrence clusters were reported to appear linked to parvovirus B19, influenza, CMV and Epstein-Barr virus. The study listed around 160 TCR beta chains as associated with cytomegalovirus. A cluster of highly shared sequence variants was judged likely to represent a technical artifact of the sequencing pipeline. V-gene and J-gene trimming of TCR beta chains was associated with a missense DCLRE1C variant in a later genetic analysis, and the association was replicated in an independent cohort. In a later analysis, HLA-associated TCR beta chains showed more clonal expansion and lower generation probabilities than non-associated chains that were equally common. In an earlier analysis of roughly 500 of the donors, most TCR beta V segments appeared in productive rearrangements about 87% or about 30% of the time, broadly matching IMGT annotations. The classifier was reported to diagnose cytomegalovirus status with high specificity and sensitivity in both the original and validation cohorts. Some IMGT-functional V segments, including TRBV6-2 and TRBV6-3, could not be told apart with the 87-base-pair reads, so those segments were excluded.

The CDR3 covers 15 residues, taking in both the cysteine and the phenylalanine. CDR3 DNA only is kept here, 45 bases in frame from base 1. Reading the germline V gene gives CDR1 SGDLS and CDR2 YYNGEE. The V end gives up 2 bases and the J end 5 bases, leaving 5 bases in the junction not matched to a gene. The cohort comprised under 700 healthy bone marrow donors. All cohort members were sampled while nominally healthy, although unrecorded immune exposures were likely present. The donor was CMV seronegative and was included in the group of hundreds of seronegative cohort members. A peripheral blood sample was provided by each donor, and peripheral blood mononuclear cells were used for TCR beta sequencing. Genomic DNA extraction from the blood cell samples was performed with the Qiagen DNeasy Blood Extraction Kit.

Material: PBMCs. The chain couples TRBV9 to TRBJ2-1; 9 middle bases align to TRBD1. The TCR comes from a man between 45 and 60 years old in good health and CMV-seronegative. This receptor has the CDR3 CASSVSGTGNNEQFF. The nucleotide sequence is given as TGTGCCAGCAGCGTCAGCGGGACAGGGAACAATGAGCAGTTCTTC.